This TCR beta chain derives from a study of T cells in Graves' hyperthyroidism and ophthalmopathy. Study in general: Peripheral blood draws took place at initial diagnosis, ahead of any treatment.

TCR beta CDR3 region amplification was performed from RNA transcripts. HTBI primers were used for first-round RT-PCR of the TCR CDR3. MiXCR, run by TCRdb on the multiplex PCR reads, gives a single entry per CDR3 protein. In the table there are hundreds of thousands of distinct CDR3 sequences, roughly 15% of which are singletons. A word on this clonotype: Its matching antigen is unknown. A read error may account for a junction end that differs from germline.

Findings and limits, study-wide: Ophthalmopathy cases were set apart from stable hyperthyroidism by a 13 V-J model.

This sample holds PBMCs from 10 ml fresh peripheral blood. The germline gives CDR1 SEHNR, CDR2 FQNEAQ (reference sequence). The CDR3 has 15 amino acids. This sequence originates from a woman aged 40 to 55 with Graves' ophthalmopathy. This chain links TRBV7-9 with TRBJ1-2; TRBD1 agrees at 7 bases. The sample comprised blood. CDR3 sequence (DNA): TGTGCCTGCAGCTCCAGGGGGTTTATCGACTATGGCTACACCTTC. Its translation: CACSSRGFIDYGYTF.